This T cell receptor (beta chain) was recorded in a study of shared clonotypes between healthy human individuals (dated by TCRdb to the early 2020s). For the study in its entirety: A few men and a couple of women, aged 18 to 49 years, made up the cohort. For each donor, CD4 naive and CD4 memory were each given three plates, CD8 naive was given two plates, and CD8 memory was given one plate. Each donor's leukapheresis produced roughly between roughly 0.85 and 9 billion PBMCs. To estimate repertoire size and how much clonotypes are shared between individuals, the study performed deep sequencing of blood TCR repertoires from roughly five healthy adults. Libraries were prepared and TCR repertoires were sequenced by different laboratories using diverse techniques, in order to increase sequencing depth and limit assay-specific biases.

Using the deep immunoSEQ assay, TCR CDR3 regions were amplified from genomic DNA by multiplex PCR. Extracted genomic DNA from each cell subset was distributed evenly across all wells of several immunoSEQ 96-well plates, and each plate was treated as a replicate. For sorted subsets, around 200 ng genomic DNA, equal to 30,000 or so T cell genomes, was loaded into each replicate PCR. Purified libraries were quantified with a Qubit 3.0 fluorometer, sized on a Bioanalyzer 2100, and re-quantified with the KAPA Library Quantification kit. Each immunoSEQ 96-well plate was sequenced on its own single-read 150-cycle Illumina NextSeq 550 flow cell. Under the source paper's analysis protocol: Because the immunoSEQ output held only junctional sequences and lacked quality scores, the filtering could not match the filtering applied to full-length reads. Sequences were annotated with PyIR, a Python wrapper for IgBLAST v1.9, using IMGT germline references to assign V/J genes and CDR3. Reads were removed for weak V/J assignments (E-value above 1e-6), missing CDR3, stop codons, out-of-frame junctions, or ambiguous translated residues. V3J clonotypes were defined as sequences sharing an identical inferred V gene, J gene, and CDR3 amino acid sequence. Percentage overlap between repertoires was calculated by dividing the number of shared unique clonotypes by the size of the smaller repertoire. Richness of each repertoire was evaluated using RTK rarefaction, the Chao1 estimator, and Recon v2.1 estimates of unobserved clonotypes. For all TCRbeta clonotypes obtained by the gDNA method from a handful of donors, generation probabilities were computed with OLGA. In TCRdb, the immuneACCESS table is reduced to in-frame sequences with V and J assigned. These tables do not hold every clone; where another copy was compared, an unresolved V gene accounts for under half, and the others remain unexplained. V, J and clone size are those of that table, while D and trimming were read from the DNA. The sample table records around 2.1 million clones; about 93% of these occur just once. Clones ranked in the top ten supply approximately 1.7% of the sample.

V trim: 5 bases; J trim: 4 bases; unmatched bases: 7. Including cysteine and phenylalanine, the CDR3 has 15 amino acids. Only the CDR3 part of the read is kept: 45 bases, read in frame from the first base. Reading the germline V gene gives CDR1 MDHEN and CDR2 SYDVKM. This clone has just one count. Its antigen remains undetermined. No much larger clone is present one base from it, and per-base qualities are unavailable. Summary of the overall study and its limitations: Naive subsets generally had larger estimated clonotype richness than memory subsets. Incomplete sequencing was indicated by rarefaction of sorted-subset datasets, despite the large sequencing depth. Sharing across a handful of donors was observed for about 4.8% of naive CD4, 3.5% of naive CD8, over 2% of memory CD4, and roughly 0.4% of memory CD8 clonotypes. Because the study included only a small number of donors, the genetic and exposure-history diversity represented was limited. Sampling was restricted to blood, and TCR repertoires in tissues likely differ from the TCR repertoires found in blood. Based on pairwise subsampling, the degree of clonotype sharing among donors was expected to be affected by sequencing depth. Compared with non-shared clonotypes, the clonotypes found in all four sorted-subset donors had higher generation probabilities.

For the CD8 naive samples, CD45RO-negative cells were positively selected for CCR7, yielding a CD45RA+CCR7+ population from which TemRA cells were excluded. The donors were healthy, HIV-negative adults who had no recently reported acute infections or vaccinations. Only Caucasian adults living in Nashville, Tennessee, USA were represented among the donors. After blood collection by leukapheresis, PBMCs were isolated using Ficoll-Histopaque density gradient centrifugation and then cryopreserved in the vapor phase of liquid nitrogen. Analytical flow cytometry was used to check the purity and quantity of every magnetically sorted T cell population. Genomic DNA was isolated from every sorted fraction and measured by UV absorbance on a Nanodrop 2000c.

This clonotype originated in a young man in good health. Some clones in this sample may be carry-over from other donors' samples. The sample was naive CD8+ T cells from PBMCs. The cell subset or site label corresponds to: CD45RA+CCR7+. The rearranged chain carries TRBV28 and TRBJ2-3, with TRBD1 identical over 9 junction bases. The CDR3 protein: CASSPTGTGPDTQYF. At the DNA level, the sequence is TGTGCCAGCAGTCCTACCGGGACAGGGCCAGATACGCAGTATTTT.